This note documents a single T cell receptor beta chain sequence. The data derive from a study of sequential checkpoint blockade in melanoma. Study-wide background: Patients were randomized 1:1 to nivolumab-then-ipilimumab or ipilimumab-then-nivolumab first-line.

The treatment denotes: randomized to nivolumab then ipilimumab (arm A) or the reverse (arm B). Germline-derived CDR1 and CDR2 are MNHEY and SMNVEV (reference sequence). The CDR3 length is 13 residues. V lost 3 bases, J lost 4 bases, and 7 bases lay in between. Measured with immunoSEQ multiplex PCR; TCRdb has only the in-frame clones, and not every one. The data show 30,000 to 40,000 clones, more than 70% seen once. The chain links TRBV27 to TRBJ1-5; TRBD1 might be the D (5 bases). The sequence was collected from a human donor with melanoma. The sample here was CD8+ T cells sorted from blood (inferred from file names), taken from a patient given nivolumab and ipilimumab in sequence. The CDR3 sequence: CASSFGANQPQHF. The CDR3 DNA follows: TGTGCCAGCAGTTTTGGGGCGAATCAGCCCCAGCATTTT.